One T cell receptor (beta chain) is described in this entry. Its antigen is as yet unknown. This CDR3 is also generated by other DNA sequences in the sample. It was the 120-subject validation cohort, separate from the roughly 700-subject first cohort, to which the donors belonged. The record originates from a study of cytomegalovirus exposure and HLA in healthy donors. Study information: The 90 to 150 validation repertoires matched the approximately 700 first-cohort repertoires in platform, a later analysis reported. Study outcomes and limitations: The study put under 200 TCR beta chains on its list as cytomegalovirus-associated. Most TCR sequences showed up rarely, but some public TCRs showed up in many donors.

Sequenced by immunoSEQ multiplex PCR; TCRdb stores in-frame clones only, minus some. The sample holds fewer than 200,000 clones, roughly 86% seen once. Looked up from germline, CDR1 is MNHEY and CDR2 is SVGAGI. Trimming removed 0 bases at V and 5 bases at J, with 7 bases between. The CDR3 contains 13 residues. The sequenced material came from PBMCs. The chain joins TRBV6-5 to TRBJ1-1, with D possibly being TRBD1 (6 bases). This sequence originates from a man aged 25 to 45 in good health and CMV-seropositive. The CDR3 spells CASSYSGGTEAFF. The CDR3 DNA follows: TGTGCCAGCAGTTACTCAGGGGGGACTGAAGCTTTCTTT.